This T cell receptor beta chain was found in a study of beta chain features in type 1 diabetes. Study overall: Age, gender and cell yields were alike across patients and healthy donors. Whole-study findings and limits: Insertions were fewer and deletions more numerous at VDJ junctions in type 1 diabetes patients. Within patients, naive, central memory and Treg TCRB repertoires seemed more similar than within healthy donors. Researchers report that Type 1 diabetes patients had moderately but significantly shorter TCRB CDR3s across all four CD4+ subsets.

Reverse transcribing all isolated RNA meant expressed TCRB transcripts were sequenced. An average roughly 3.5 million reads came from naive, central memory and regulatory T cell samples. Sequencing was performed with immunoSEQ multiplex PCR; in TCRdb, only in-frame clones are kept and a portion is missing. The sample consists of about 260,000 clones, just over 20% of them appearing once. The germline V and J ends were trimmed by 2 bases and 11 bases, with 16 bases remaining between them. CDR3 size: 15 residues. Per germline, CDR1 SNHLY and CDR2 FYNNEI. This clone was detected a few times. What it binds is unknown.

Input material: naive CD4+ T cells from blood. This TCR was sampled from a middle-aged woman with type 1 diabetes. V gene TRBV2 combines with J gene TRBJ1-6; weak D call: TRBD1 (6 bases). The CDR3 is CASSEQGQKSTPLHF. The CDR3 DNA reads TGTGCCAGCAGTGAACAGGGGCAGAAGTCAACACCCCTCCACTTT.